Listed here are 25 T cell receptor beta chains from one sample, sequenced in a study of blood T cells in healthy people across ages. Primers used in a second PCR of about 6 to 12 cycles were a sample-barcoded 5' primer and a J-beta primer mix. In TCRdb, the 5' RACE reads were re-called with MiXCR into one record per CDR3 protein. Of 750,000 to 950,000 distinct CDR3 sequences listed, 29% were seen once; the top ten hold roughly a tenth. Separately, the same data were catalogued under a study of T cells of mothers and their children.

Specimen: blood. The origin of the receptors is a woman aged 40 to 50 in good health.

This clonotype has more than one count but fewer than ten. A much larger clone differs by one base, so this may be a read error. The V gene is TRBV7-3, the J gene TRBJ2-6, with D maybe TRBD2 (6 bases). The CDR3 spans 16 residues. With 5 bases removed from V and 3 bases from J, the gap between germline ends came to 14 bases. Germline values: CDR1 SGHTA, CDR2 FQGTGA. CDR3 protein: CASSPGGVGGANVLTF. For the CDR3, the DNA is TGTGCCAGCAGCCCCGGCGGGGTAGGTGGGGCCAACGTCCTGACTTTC. Variable domain in full (rest from reference TRBV7-3 and TRBJ2-6): GAGVSQTPSNKVTEKGKYVELRCDPISGHTALYWYRQSLGQGPEFLIYFQGTGAADDSGLPNDRFFAVRPEGSVSTLKIQRTERGDSAVYLCASSPGGVGGANVLTFGAGSRLTVL.

This clonotype was picked up a small number of times. This sequence joins TRBV20-1 and TRBJ2-3; TRBD1 aligns across 10 bases. V trimming: 6 bases; J trimming: 2 bases; junction bases outside the gene matches: 8. This CDR3 comprises 15 residues. CDR1 and CDR2 from the germline V gene are DFQATT and SNEGSKA (reference sequence). The CDR3 loop is CSAATTGGVTDTQYF. The CDR3 nucleotides are TGCAGTGCGGCAACGACAGGGGGCGTCACAGATACGCAGTATTTT.

The chain has TRBV7-2 and TRBJ2-1, with a possible D match to TRBD2 (5 bases). Trimming removed 4 bases at V and 5 bases at J, with 15 bases between. Germline values: CDR1 SGHTA, CDR2 FQGNSA. The CDR3 sequence is 15 residues long. This CDR3 reads CASSSRYGGHNEQFF. The CDR3 DNA reads as TGTGCCAGCAGCTCTCGGTACGGAGGACACAATGAGCAGTTCTTC.

This clonotype turned up a few times. The V call is TRBV7-9, the J call TRBJ1-5; a weak D match, TRBD1 (5 bases). Germline CDR1 is SEHNR and CDR2 is FQNEAQ (reference sequence). The length of the CDR3 is 15 residues. With 0 bases removed from V and 2 bases from J, the gap between germline ends came to 8 bases. The CDR3 here is CASSLAGEGNQPQHF. The DNA of the CDR3 is TGTGCCAGCAGCTTAGCAGGGGAGGGCAATCAGCCCCAGCATTTT.

This clonotype appeared many times. This chain links TRBV10-3 with TRBJ1-2; possible D gene TRBD1, 6 bases. The germline CDR1 and CDR2 sequences are ENHRY and SYGVKD. The CDR3 runs to 17 residues. The V and J ends lost 0 bases and 1 base respectively, with 15 bases between them. For the CDR3, the DNA is TGTGCCATCAGTGAGTCAGGACAGTTAGGATTTAACTATGGCTACACCTTC. This codes for CAISESGQLGFNYGYTF.

This clonotype was counted only a few times. The genes are TRBV3-1 and TRBJ2-1, with 10 bases matching TRBD2. The germline V gene encodes CDR1 LGHDT and CDR2 YNNKEL (reference sequence). J was trimmed by 1 base and V by 2 bases; bases with no gene match: 8. This CDR3 comprises 18 residues. The CDR3 is CASSQISGGAASYNEQFF. CDR3 coding DNA: TGTGCCAGCAGCCAAATCAGCGGGGGGGCCGCGTCCTACAATGAGCAGTTCTTC.

The chain joins TRBV20-1 to TRBJ1-2; 10 nucleotides line up with TRBD1. The germline V gene encodes CDR1 DFQATT and CDR2 SNEGSKA (reference sequence). The CDR3 consists of 15 residues. V trimming: 3 bases; J trimming: 5 bases; junction bases outside the gene matches: 9. The CDR3 bases are TGCAGTGCTAGGGGTGGGACAGGGGTTCGGTATGGCTACACCTTC. Its protein is CSARGGTGVRYGYTF.

This clonotype was picked up a small number of times. The genes are TRBV5-6 and TRBJ1-1; no reliable D call. Germline-derived CDR1 and CDR2 are SGHDT and YYEEEE. Trimming shortened V by 3 bases and J by 9 bases, and 12 bases separated the two germline ends. The CDR3 spans 12 residues. For the CDR3, the DNA is TGTGCCAGCAGCTCCGGAGGACCCAAAGCTTTCTTT. Translated, it gives CASSSGGPKAFF.

This clonotype was seen a handful of times. CDR3 loop: CASSFASTDTQYF. The CDR3 nucleotides are TGTGCCAGCAGTTTTGCCAGCACAGATACGCAGTATTTT. The J gene is TRBJ2-3, the V gene TRBV12-3 or TRBV12-4; D not resolved. The CDR3 has 13 residues. Deletions cut 3 bases from V and 0 bases from J, with 4 bases between.

This clonotype was recorded a few times. The chain combines TRBV5-1 with TRBJ2-7, with 10 nucleotides matching TRBD1. CDR3 length: 18 amino acids. V shed 4 bases and J 0 bases; nucleotides not matched to a gene: 13. The germline gives CDR1 SGHRS, CDR2 YFSETQ. CDR3 in amino acids: CASSPRSGGQGNSYEQYF. CDR3 coding DNA: TGCGCCAGCAGCCCCCGGAGTGGGGGACAGGGGAACTCCTACGAGCAGTACTTC.

This chain links TRBV25-1 with TRBJ2-5; tentatively, D is TRBD1 (5 bases). The CDR3 is 13 amino acids. CDR1 is MGHDK, CDR2 SYGVNS, per germline. V was clipped by 3 bases and J by 7 bases, with 12 bases between them. Written as DNA, the CDR3 is TGTGCCAGCAGTGACCGTTGGCAGGGGACCCAGTACTTC. Translating it yields CASSDRWQGTQYF.

This chain joins TRBV6-2 or TRBV6-3 and TRBJ2-1; TRBD2 matches at 12 bases. The V and J ends lost 8 bases and 3 bases, in that order; junction bases with no gene match: 2. CDR1 is MNHEY, CDR2 SVGEGT, per germline. The length of the CDR3 is 14 residues. The CDR3 DNA sequence: TGTGCCAGCGGACTAGCGGGGTTCTACAATGAGCAGTTCTTC. As protein: CASGLAGFYNEQFF.

The chain carries TRBV12-3 or TRBV12-4 and TRBJ2-7; TRBD1 matches 7 bases. The CDR3 runs 15 residues. Trimming at V came to 5 bases and at J to 3 bases, leaving 10 bases not matched to a gene. CDR3 residues: CASSGLGQQLYEQYF. The CDR3 nucleotides are TGTGCCAGCAGTGGCCTGGGACAGCAACTCTACGAGCAGTACTTC.

The rearrangement uses TRBV4-1 and TRBJ2-1, with D maybe TRBD1 (6 bases). Germline CDR1 and CDR2: MGHRA and YSYEKL. Trimming removed 6 bases from V and 6 bases from J, with 12 bases in between. The length of the CDR3 is 13 residues. CDR3 amino acids: CASRLQGSNEQFF. In DNA, the CDR3 is TGCGCCAGCAGACTACAGGGTAGCAATGAGCAGTTCTTC.

This clonotype occurred a few times. The chain carries TRBV7-2 and TRBJ1-4; TRBD1 aligns across 8 bases. The CDR3 is 16 amino acids. Germline CDR1 is SGHTA and CDR2 is FQGNSA. V gave up 5 bases and J gave up 5 bases; unmatched junction bases: 10. In DNA form, the CDR3 reads TGTGCCAGCAGCCCTAGACCCCAGGGGGCGAATGAAAAACTGTTTTTT. Amino acids: CASSPRPQGANEKLFF. The entire variable domain, with the rest obtained from reference TRBV7-2 and TRBJ1-4, is as follows: GAGVSQSPSNKVTEKGKDVELRCDPISGHTALYWYRQSLGQGLEFLIYFQGNSAPDKSGLPSDRFSAERTGGSVSTLTIQRTQQEDSAVYLCASSPRPQGANEKLFFGSGTQLSVL.

CDR3 loop: CASSLASASVNEQYF. The DNA for the CDR3 is TGCGCCAGCAGCTTGGCTAGTGCCTCCGTCAATGAGCAGTACTTC. This chain joins TRBV5-1 and TRBJ2-5, with unresolved D. Germline V lookup: CDR1 SGHRS, CDR2 YFSETQ. V was clipped by 0 bases and J by 11 bases, with 20 bases between them. The length of the CDR3 is 15 residues. Combining the CDR3 with reference TRBV5-1 and TRBJ2-5 gives the whole variable domain KAGVTQTPRYLIKTRGQQVTLSCSPISGHRSVSWYQQTPGQGLQFLFEYFSETQRNKGNFPGRFSGRQFSNSRSEMNVSTLELGDSALYLCASSLASASVNEQYFGPGTRLLVL.

This clonotype has just a few counts. The chain combines TRBV5-1 with TRBJ2-5; maybe TRBD2 (5 bases). The CDR3 length is 12 residues. Germline V gives CDR1 SGHRS, CDR2 YFSETQ. V shed 0 bases and J shed 13 bases, with 13 bases lying between them. The CDR3 loop reads CASSLGGLPPYF. CDR3 coding DNA: TGCGCCAGCAGCTTGGGCGGGCTCCCTCCGTACTTC.

Only a few counts were recorded for this clonotype. This sequence joins TRBV4-1 and TRBJ1-4; D is unclear. The CDR3 extends over 18 amino acids. Germline V lookup: CDR1 MGHRA, CDR2 YSYEKL. Trimming left V 2 bases short and J 1 base short, with 17 bases between. CDR3 in DNA: TGCGCCAGCAGCCAAAGTCGAGCCTCTTGGGGAACTAATGAAAAACTGTTTTTT. Translation gives CASSQSRASWGTNEKLFF.

This clonotype was picked up a small number of times. The chain recombines TRBV6-6 with TRBJ2-1; 8 positions match TRBD2. After removal of 6 bases from V and 3 bases from J, the junction contained 10 bases not matched to a gene. The length of the CDR3 is 16 residues. The germline V gene has CDR1 MNHNY and CDR2 SVGAGI (reference sequence). Here the CDR3 reads CASRNVAGGFYNEQFF. DNA for the CDR3: TGTGCCAGCAGAAACGTTGCGGGGGGATTCTACAATGAGCAGTTCTTC.

This clonotype was seen more than once but under ten times. The J gene is TRBJ2-7, the V gene TRBV28; maybe TRBD1 (6 bases). V gave up 6 bases and J gave up 2 bases, with 23 bases separating them. This CDR3 contains 17 residues. Germline CDR1 and CDR2: MDHEN and SYDVKM. CDR3 region: CASSWDTDQMPTYEQYF. The CDR3 DNA is TGTGCCAGCAGCTGGGACACCGACCAGATGCCCACCTACGAGCAGTACTTC.

This clonotype was detected many times. The chain carries TRBV27 and TRBJ2-7; possibly TRBD2 for D (6 bases). Trimming took 5 bases from V and 6 from J, leaving 8 bases between them. The CDR3 has 11 residues. CDR1 and CDR2 from the germline V gene are MNHEY and SMNVEV (reference sequence). In nucleotides, the CDR3 is TGTGCCAGCAGTGGGGGGATCGAGCAGTACTTC. This translates into CASSGGIEQYF.

Of note for this clonotype: A much larger clone lies one base from this, so it may be a read error. The V call is TRBV5-4, the J call TRBJ1-2; no clear D gene. Germline V CDR1 and CDR2: SGHNT, YYREEE (reference sequence). The CDR3 length is 13 residues. V lost 2 bases and J 6 bases, leaving 11 bases between the germline ends. The CDR3 sequence is CASSFATWDGYTF. The CDR3, as DNA: TGTGCCAGCAGCTTCGCTACCTGGGATGGCTACACCTTC.

The rearrangement uses TRBV4-3 and TRBJ2-7; D is unclear. The length of the CDR3 is 13 residues. V was pared by 0 bases and J by 0 bases, with 3 bases between. Germline CDR1 and CDR2: LGHNA and YSLEER. The CDR3 sequence is CASSQDISYEQYF. CDR3 sequence (DNA): TGCGCCAGCAGCCAAGATATCTCCTACGAGCAGTACTTC.

The DNA of the CDR3 is TGTGCCAGCTCATGGGGCAGGGGGCTGTACGAGCAGTACTTC. This sequence encodes CASSWGRGLYEQYF. This chain joins TRBV18 and TRBJ2-4; 8 positions match TRBD1. The J call could be wrong; TRBJ2-7 is a better fit for the DNA end. Germline loops: CDR1 KGHSH, CDR2 LQKENI. This CDR3 spans 14 amino acids.

This clonotype was counted many times. The chain employs TRBV7-9 and TRBJ1-2; the D gene is possibly TRBD1 (5 bases). The CDR3 contains 13 residues. The V end was cut by 5 bases, the J end by 6 bases, with 13 bases between. Per germline, CDR1 SEHNR and CDR2 FQNEAQ (reference sequence). The CDR3 is CASSAGTANGYTF. CDR3 nucleotides: TGTGCCAGCAGCGCCGGGACGGCAAATGGCTACACCTTC.